This is a list of T cell receptor beta chains from one sample in a study of cytomegalovirus exposure and HLA in healthy donors. Libraries were prepared by immunoSEQ multiplex PCR; TCRdb keeps only in-frame clonotypes and omits some of them. Here the sample spans 70,000 to 80,000 clones, around four fifths being singletons. The specimen was PBMCs. Receptors originate from a woman aged 40 to 50 in good health and CMV-seropositive. Both conserved end residues are part of each CDR3. Fields, in order: D gene, V gene, clone size, J gene, CDR3 DNA, CDR3 protein. The D gene is left open where the match is weak. Not all rows give a size; the values are once, few, many and, for expanded clones, a class.

d_call: .
v_call: TRBV9
clone_size: once
j_call: TRBJ1-2
cdr3_nt: TGTGCCAGCAAGGGGCCAGGGGTCTATGGCTACACCTTC
cdr3_aa: CASKGPGVYGYTF

d_call: TRBD1
v_call: TRBV7-6
clone_size: .
j_call: TRBJ2-2
cdr3_nt: TGTGCCAGCAGACAAATCCGGGGACAGATTAACACCGGGGAGCTGTTTTTT
cdr3_aa: CASRQIRGQINTGELFF

d_call: .
v_call: TRBV7-8
clone_size: .
j_call: TRBJ1-2
cdr3_nt: TGTGCCAGCAGCTCATCGGTCAATCGTGGCTACACCTTC
cdr3_aa: CASSSSVNRGYTF

d_call: .
v_call: TRBV27
clone_size: .
j_call: TRBJ2-7
cdr3_nt: TGTGCCAGCAGTGAGGTAGGGGCCGACTACGAGCAGTACTTC
cdr3_aa: CASSEVGADYEQYF

d_call: TRBD2
v_call: TRBV18
clone_size: .
j_call: TRBJ2-5
cdr3_nt: TGTGCCAGCTCACCACCGGTCGGGGGGAGAGAGACCCAGTACTTC
cdr3_aa: CASSPPVGGRETQYF

d_call: TRBD2
v_call: TRBV6-5
clone_size: .
j_call: TRBJ2-2
cdr3_nt: TGTGCCAGCATCGGACTAGCGGGTCAAGGGGAGCTGTTTTTT
cdr3_aa: CASIGLAGQGELFF

d_call: .
v_call: TRBV30
clone_size: .
j_call: TRBJ1-2
cdr3_nt: TGTGCCTGGAGTGAACAGTATGGCTACACCTTC
cdr3_aa: CAWSEQYGYTF

d_call: .
v_call: TRBV6-5
clone_size: .
j_call: TRBJ2-7
cdr3_nt: TGTGCCAGCAGAATTAACAGATTCTACGAGCAGTACTTC
cdr3_aa: CASRINRFYEQYF

d_call: TRBD2
v_call: TRBV7-9
clone_size: .
j_call: TRBJ2-3
cdr3_nt: TGTGCCAGCAGCTCGGGACTAGCGGGGGGTGCAGATACGCAGTATTTT
cdr3_aa: CASSSGLAGGADTQYF

d_call: .
v_call: TRBV28
clone_size: .
j_call: TRBJ1-3
cdr3_nt: TGTGCCAGCACTCAGGGTCGCAGAAACACCATATATTTT
cdr3_aa: CASTQGRRNTIYF

d_call: .
v_call: TRBV11-2
clone_size: .
j_call: TRBJ1-1
cdr3_nt: TGTGCCAGCAGCTTAGATTGGAGCACTGAAGCTTTCTTT
cdr3_aa: CASSLDWSTEAFF

d_call: .
v_call: TRBV30
clone_size: .
j_call: TRBJ1-5
cdr3_nt: TGTGCCTGGGCCCGCGGGCGTAGCAATCAGCCCCAGCATTTT
cdr3_aa: CAWARGRSNQPQHF

d_call: .
v_call: TRBV28
clone_size: .
j_call: TRBJ2-7
cdr3_nt: TGTGCCAGCAGTTTAAGAGATATCTCCTACGAGCAGTACTTC
cdr3_aa: CASSLRDISYEQYF

d_call: .
v_call: TRBV28
clone_size: .
j_call: TRBJ2-7
cdr3_nt: TGTGCCAGCAGACTCCCCGGGGGTCGGGACAGCGAGCAGTACTTC
cdr3_aa: CASRLPGGRDSEQYF

d_call: TRBD1
v_call: TRBV29-1
clone_size: few
j_call: TRBJ2-2
cdr3_nt: TGCAGCGTGGACAGGGAAGGAACCGGGGAGCTGTTTTTT
cdr3_aa: CSVDREGTGELFF

d_call: TRBD2
v_call: TRBV5-6
clone_size: .
j_call: TRBJ2-2
cdr3_nt: TGTGCCAGCAGCTTCTTGGGCGGGGGGGCCGGCGGGGAGCTGTTTTTT
cdr3_aa: CASSFLGGGAGGELFF

d_call: .
v_call: TRBV18
clone_size: .
j_call: TRBJ2-3
cdr3_nt: TGTGCCAGCTCAGAACGGTACACAGATACGCAGTATTTT
cdr3_aa: CASSERYTDTQYF

d_call: .
v_call: TRBV5-1
clone_size: .
j_call: TRBJ2-1
cdr3_nt: TGCGCCAGCAGCTTGGTTAGTCCTAATGAGCAGTTCTTC
cdr3_aa: CASSLVSPNEQFF

d_call: .
v_call: TRBV4-1
clone_size: once
j_call: TRBJ1-5
cdr3_nt: TGCGCCAGCAGCCGAGAGACAAGCAACATCCAGCCCCAGCATTTT
cdr3_aa: CASSRETSNIQPQHF

d_call: TRBD1
v_call: TRBV7-8
clone_size: .
j_call: TRBJ2-7
cdr3_nt: TGTGCCAGCAGCCTCGGGACAGGGCCCTACGAGCAGTACTTC
cdr3_aa: CASSLGTGPYEQYF

d_call: .
v_call: TRBV5-1
clone_size: .
j_call: TRBJ2-2
cdr3_nt: TGCGCCAGCAGCTTGGCCAGTGATACCGGGGAGCTGTTTTTT
cdr3_aa: CASSLASDTGELFF

d_call: TRBD2
v_call: TRBV7-9
clone_size: few
j_call: TRBJ2-1
cdr3_nt: TGTGCCAGCCTTAGACTAGCGGGGGAAAATGAGCAGTTCTTC
cdr3_aa: CASLRLAGENEQFF

d_call: .
v_call: TRBV5-3
clone_size: few
j_call: TRBJ2-2
cdr3_nt: TGTGCCAGAAGCTTAGGACTGGCGAACACCGGGGAGCTGTTTTTT
cdr3_aa: CARSLGLANTGELFF

d_call: .
v_call: TRBV7-9
clone_size: .
j_call: TRBJ1-5
cdr3_nt: TGTGCCAGCAGCCTCCGACAGGATCCCCTATATAGCAATCAGCCCCAGCATTTT
cdr3_aa: CASSLRQDPLYSNQPQHF

d_call: .
v_call: TRBV28
clone_size: .
j_call: TRBJ1-4
cdr3_nt: TGTGCCAGCAGCCCAGTCTCATATGAAAAACTGTTTTTT
cdr3_aa: CASSPVSYEKLFF

d_call: .
v_call: TRBV5-1
clone_size: .
j_call: TRBJ2-5
cdr3_nt: TGCGCCAGCAGCCCCCAGTGGGCAGTACAAGAGACCCAGTACTTC
cdr3_aa: CASSPQWAVQETQYF

d_call: .
v_call: TRBV25-1
clone_size: .
j_call: TRBJ2-7
cdr3_nt: TGTGCCAGCGCGTCCGCGCCCGGGGGAGACTACGAGCAGTACTTC
cdr3_aa: CASASAPGGDYEQYF

d_call: .
v_call: TRBV6-1
clone_size: .
j_call: TRBJ2-7
cdr3_nt: TGTGCCAGCCAATCGTTACAAGTTTACGAGCAGTACTTC
cdr3_aa: CASQSLQVYEQYF

d_call: .
v_call: TRBV14
clone_size: .
j_call: TRBJ1-5
cdr3_nt: TGTGCCAGCAGCCAATCGCTAGCATGGAACAATCAGCCCCAGCATTTT
cdr3_aa: CASSQSLAWNNQPQHF

d_call: .
v_call: TRBV21-1
clone_size: once
j_call: TRBJ1-5
cdr3_nt: TGTGCCAGCAGCAAAGGGCCAACTCAGCCCCAGCATTTT
cdr3_aa: CASSKGPTQPQHF

d_call: TRBD1
v_call: TRBV6-1
clone_size: .
j_call: TRBJ1-2
cdr3_nt: TGTGCCAGCAGTGATTTGACAGGGCCGAGCTATGGCTACACCTTC
cdr3_aa: CASSDLTGPSYGYTF

d_call: .
v_call: TRBV9
clone_size: .
j_call: TRBJ2-5
cdr3_nt: TGTGCCAGCAGCGTAGTTCCCAGAGAGACCCAGTACTTC
cdr3_aa: CASSVVPRETQYF

d_call: .
v_call: TRBV5-6
clone_size: few
j_call: TRBJ2-1
cdr3_nt: TGTGCCAGCAGCTTGGGGGCAGCCCCTGGCAATGAGCAGTTCTTC
cdr3_aa: CASSLGAAPGNEQFF

d_call: TRBD1
v_call: TRBV4-1
clone_size: .
j_call: TRBJ1-4
cdr3_nt: TGCGCCAGCAGCCAAGGGACAGGTTTTGAAAAACTGTTTTTT
cdr3_aa: CASSQGTGFEKLFF

d_call: .
v_call: TRBV6-5
clone_size: .
j_call: TRBJ1-5
cdr3_nt: TGTGCCAGCAGTTACTCGGGGCAGGGCCCAGGTCAGCCCCAGCATTTT
cdr3_aa: CASSYSGQGPGQPQHF

d_call: TRBD1
v_call: TRBV10-3
clone_size: .
j_call: TRBJ1-5
cdr3_nt: TGTGCCGGGGGGGACAGGGTCAATCAGCCCCAGCATTTT
cdr3_aa: CAGGDRVNQPQHF

d_call: .
v_call: TRBV7-3
clone_size: .
j_call: TRBJ1-1
cdr3_nt: TGTGCCAGCAGCTTAAACAGGAACACTGAAGCTTTCTTT
cdr3_aa: CASSLNRNTEAFF

d_call: .
v_call: TRBV28
clone_size: .
j_call: TRBJ2-7
cdr3_nt: TGTGCCAGCAGGGAGGGCCGGGGGCAGTACTTC
cdr3_aa: CASREGRGQYF

d_call: .
v_call: TRBV18
clone_size: .
j_call: TRBJ2-1
cdr3_nt: TGTGCCAGCTCACCACGTCGTAGTGACAATGAGCAGTTCTTC
cdr3_aa: CASSPRRSDNEQFF

d_call: TRBD1
v_call: TRBV2
clone_size: .
j_call: TRBJ1-1
cdr3_nt: TGTGCCAGCAGGAGGGACAGCATCTCTGAAGCTTTCTTT
cdr3_aa: CASRRDSISEAFF

d_call: .
v_call: TRBV13
clone_size: .
j_call: TRBJ2-3
cdr3_nt: TGTGCCAGCAACCTCGCCTACGATTCAGATACGCAGTATTTT
cdr3_aa: CASNLAYDSDTQYF

d_call: .
v_call: TRBV6-5
clone_size: .
j_call: TRBJ1-2
cdr3_nt: TGTGCCAGCAGTTCGCGACAGGCCCAACCCGCGGATGGCTACACCTTC
cdr3_aa: CASSSRQAQPADGYTF

d_call: TRBD1
v_call: TRBV7-9
clone_size: .
j_call: TRBJ1-5
cdr3_nt: TGTTCCAGCAGCCGGGCCACGGGACAGCATAATCAGCCCCAGCATTTT
cdr3_aa: CSSSRATGQHNQPQHF

d_call: .
v_call: TRBV4-3
clone_size: .
j_call: TRBJ1-1
cdr3_nt: TGCGCCAGCAGCCAAGCCCTCGGGGGTCCTGAAGCTTTCTTT
cdr3_aa: CASSQALGGPEAFF

d_call: .
v_call: TRBV7-2
clone_size: .
j_call: TRBJ1-1
cdr3_nt: TGTGCCAGCAGCTCCGGGATGAACACTGAAGCTTTCTTT
cdr3_aa: CASSSGMNTEAFF

d_call: TRBD2
v_call: TRBV19
clone_size: .
j_call: TRBJ2-3
cdr3_nt: TGTGCCAGTAGTATAGAGGCTAGCGGGGGGCTGACCAGCACAGATACGCAGTATTTT
cdr3_aa: CASSIEASGGLTSTDTQYF

d_call: TRBD2
v_call: TRBV7-6
clone_size: .
j_call: TRBJ2-7
cdr3_nt: TGTGCCAGCAGCTTAGGAGTAGCGGGGGGCGAGCAGTACTTT
cdr3_aa: CASSLGVAGGEQYF

d_call: TRBD2
v_call: TRBV15
clone_size: .
j_call: TRBJ2-5
cdr3_nt: TGTGCCACCAGCAGAGATCTAGCGGGGAAAGAGACCCAGTACTTC
cdr3_aa: CATSRDLAGKETQYF

d_call: .
v_call: TRBV6-5
clone_size: .
j_call: TRBJ2-5
cdr3_nt: TGTGCCAGCAGTTATGGGCAGGGTGAGGAGGAGACCCAGTACTTC
cdr3_aa: CASSYGQGEEETQYF

d_call: TRBD1
v_call: TRBV14
clone_size: .
j_call: TRBJ1-5
cdr3_nt: TGTGCCAGCAGCGTGACAGGGATTAGCAATCAGCCCCAGCATTTT
cdr3_aa: CASSVTGISNQPQHF

d_call: .
v_call: TRBV4-1
clone_size: .
j_call: TRBJ2-5
cdr3_nt: TGCGCCAGCAGCCGACCCGGGACAAAAGAGACCCAGTACTTC
cdr3_aa: CASSRPGTKETQYF

d_call: TRBD1
v_call: TRBV2
clone_size: .
j_call: TRBJ1-2
cdr3_nt: TGTGCCAGCAGTGGATTGGCGACAGGGCAGCGGGGCTACACCTTC
cdr3_aa: CASSGLATGQRGYTF

d_call: .
v_call: TRBV7-9
clone_size: .
j_call: TRBJ2-7
cdr3_nt: TGTGCCAGCAGCTCTCTAGAGACAGTGCCCTACGAGCAGTACTTC
cdr3_aa: CASSSLETVPYEQYF

d_call: .
v_call: TRBV9
clone_size: .
j_call: TRBJ2-7
cdr3_nt: TGTGCCAGCAGCGCCCCGAGTAGTTACGAGCAGTACTTC
cdr3_aa: CASSAPSSYEQYF

d_call: TRBD2
v_call: TRBV6-1
clone_size: few
j_call: TRBJ2-3
cdr3_nt: TGTGCCAGCATAGCGGGGGTCAACACAGATACGCAGTATTTT
cdr3_aa: CASIAGVNTDTQYF

d_call: .
v_call: TRBV21-1
clone_size: .
j_call: TRBJ1-2
cdr3_nt: TGTGCCACCTGGAGTCGGTTTCATGGCTACACCTTC
cdr3_aa: CATWSRFHGYTF

d_call: TRBD2
v_call: TRBV7-2
clone_size: few
j_call: TRBJ2-7
cdr3_nt: TGTGCCAGCAGTGCAACTAGCGGGGGATTCTACGAGCAGTACTTC
cdr3_aa: CASSATSGGFYEQYF